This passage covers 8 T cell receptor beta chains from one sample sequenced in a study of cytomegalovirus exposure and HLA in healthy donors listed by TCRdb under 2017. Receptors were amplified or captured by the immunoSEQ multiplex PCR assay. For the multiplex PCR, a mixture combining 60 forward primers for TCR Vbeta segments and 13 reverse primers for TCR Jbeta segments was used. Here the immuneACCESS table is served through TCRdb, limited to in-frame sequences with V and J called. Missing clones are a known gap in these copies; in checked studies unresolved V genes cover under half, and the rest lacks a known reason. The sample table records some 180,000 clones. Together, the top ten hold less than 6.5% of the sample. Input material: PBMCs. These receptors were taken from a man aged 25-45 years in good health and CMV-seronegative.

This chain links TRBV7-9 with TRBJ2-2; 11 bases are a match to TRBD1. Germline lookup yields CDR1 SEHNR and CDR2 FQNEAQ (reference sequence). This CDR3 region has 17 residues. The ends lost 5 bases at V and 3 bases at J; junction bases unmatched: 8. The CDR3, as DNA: TGTGCCAGCAGCCCAAATCCGGGACAGGGGGACACCGGGGAGCTGTTTTTT. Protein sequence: CASSPNPGQGDTGELFF.

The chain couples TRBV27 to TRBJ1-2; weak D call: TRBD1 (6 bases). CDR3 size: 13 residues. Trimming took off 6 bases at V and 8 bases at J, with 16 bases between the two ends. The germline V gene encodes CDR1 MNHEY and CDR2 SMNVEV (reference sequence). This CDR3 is CASRYQQGWGYTF. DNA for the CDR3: TGTGCCAGCAGATATCAACAGGGCTGGGGCTACACCTTC.

CDR3 amino acids: CASSQDLSGTSTSGNTIYF. The CDR3, as DNA: TGCGCCAGCAGCCAAGATTTAAGCGGGACGTCCACCTCTGGAAACACCATATATTTT. The V call is TRBV4-1, the J call TRBJ1-3; possibly TRBD1 for D (5 bases). V was trimmed by 0 bases and J by 0 bases, leaving 18 bases between them. Germline lookup yields CDR1 MGHRA and CDR2 YSYEKL. The CDR3 has 19 residues.

CDR3 in amino acids: CASSFGAGGGTDTQYF. For the CDR3, the DNA is TGCGCCAGCAGCTTCGGGGCGGGAGGGGGCACAGATACGCAGTATTTT. The chain is built from TRBV5-1 and TRBJ2-3; 9 nucleotides match TRBD2. Germline assignment: CDR1 SGHRS and CDR2 YFSETQ. With 2 bases clipped from V and 1 base from J, the junction kept 5 bases outside the gene matches. The CDR3 is made up of 16 amino acids.

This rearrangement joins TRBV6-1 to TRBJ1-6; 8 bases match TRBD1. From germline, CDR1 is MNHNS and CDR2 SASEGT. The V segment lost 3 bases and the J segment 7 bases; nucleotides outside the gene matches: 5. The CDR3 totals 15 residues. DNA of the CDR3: TGTGCCAGCAGTGAGTTGGACAGGGAGAATTCACCCCTCCACTTT. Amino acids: CASSELDRENSPLHF.

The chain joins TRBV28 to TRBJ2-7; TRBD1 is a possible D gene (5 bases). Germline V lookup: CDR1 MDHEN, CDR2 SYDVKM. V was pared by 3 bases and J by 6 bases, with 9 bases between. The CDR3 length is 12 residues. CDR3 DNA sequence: TGTGCCAGCAGTTTTCAAAGGGGCGAGCAGTACTTC. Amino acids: CASSFQRGEQYF.

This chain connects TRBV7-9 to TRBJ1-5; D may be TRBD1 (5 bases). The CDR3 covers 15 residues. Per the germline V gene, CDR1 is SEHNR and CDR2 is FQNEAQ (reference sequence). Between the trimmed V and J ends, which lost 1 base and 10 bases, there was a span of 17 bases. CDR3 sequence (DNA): TGTGCCAGCAGCTTAGATGGTGGGGGGGGTTTTCCCCAGCATTTT. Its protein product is CASSLDGGGGFPQHF.

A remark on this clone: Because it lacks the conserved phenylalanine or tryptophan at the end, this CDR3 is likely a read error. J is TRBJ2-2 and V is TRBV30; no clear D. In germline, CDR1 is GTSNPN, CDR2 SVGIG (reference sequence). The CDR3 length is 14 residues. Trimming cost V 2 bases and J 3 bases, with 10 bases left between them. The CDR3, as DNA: TGTGCCTGGAGTCGTTACGAGCACACCGGGGAGCTGTTTTCT. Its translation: CAWSRYEHTGELFS.